The 28 T cell receptor beta chains below all came from one sample that was sequenced in a study of shared clonotypes between healthy human individuals. TCRdb's copy holds only in-frame clones and misses some; the assay was immunoSEQ multiplex PCR. The sample includes 2 million to 2.5 million clones, nearly 97% of them seen just once. Sequencing was done on a sample of naive CD4+ T cells sorted from blood. Noted subset: CD45RA+ positively selected. These receptors were obtained from a man aged 18 to 30 in good health.

The genes are TRBV30 and TRBJ1-3; D is ambiguous. With 4 bases removed from V and 4 bases from J, the gap between germline ends came to 5 bases. There are 11 residues in the CDR3. Germline V gene data show CDR1 as GTSNPN and CDR2 as SVGIG (reference sequence). CDR3 amino acids: CAWNPGNTIYF. For the CDR3, the DNA is TGTGCCTGGAATCCAGGAAACACCATATATTTT.

This clone was counted a single time. The sample holds other DNA sequences that translate to the same CDR3. This chain uses TRBV19 with TRBJ2-7; 7 bases match TRBD1. CDR1 is LNHDA, CDR2 SQIVND, per germline (reference sequence). The CDR3 spans 13 residues. The J segment lost 1 base and the V segment lost 5 bases, leaving 2 bases of the junction unmatched. CDR3 amino acids: CASSRQGSYEQYF. The CDR3 nucleotides are TGTGCCAGTAGTCGACAGGGATCCTACGAGCAGTACTTC. Supplemented by reference TRBV19 and TRBJ2-7, the full variable domain reads DGGITQSPKYLFRKEGQNVTLSCEQNLNHDAMYWYRQDPGQGLRLIYYSQIVNDFQKGDIAEGYSVSREKKESFPLTVTSAQKNPTAFYLCASSRQGSYEQYFGPGTRLTVT.

This clone was detected once. The V gene is TRBV5-1, the J gene TRBJ2-5; D could derive from TRBD1 or TRBD2 (5 bases each). Germline lookup yields CDR1 SGHRS and CDR2 YFSETQ. This CDR3 is built from 14 residues. Trimming cost V 1 base and J 2 bases, with 9 bases left between them. Here the CDR3 reads CASSLMGEQETQYF. The CDR3 DNA follows: TGCGCCAGCAGCTTGATGGGGGAACAAGAGACCCAGTACTTC.

V is TRBV18 and J is TRBJ2-5; TRBD1 is a possible D gene (6 bases). Trimming took 2 bases from V and 4 from J, leaving 11 bases between them. CDR1 is KGHSH, CDR2 LQKENI, per germline. The CDR3 is made up of 14 amino acids. CDR3 in DNA: TGTGCCAGCTCACCAGGACAGAAAGGAGAGACCCAGTACTTC. Its translation is CASSPGQKGETQYF.

This sequence joins TRBV11-1 and TRBJ2-1, with 7 bases lining up with TRBD1. V lost 5 bases, J lost 8 bases, and 6 bases stayed unmatched. This CDR3 comprises 13 residues. Germline V lookup: CDR1 SGHAT, CDR2 FQDESV (reference sequence). CDR3 nucleotides: TGTGCCAGCAGCATGGACAGGCCAGATGAGCAGTTCTTC. Translated: CASSMDRPDEQFF.

CDR3 bases: TGCGCCAGCAGCTTGGACCTCAGGGGCTATGGCTACACCTTC. It codes for CASSLDLRGYGYTF. The chain links TRBV5-1 to TRBJ1-2; D is possibly TRBD1 (6 bases). V dropped 0 bases and J dropped 4 bases, with 10 bases sitting between them. CDR1 SGHRS and CDR2 YFSETQ come from the germline V gene. This CDR3 comprises 14 residues. Full variable domain (outside the CDR3, taken from reference TRBV5-1 and TRBJ1-2): KAGVTQTPRYLIKTRGQQVTLSCSPISGHRSVSWYQQTPGQGLQFLFEYFSETQRNKGNFPGRFSGRQFSNSRSEMNVSTLELGDSALYLCASSLDLRGYGYTFGSGTRLTVV.

This chain joins TRBV9 and TRBJ2-3; 10 bases map to TRBD2. The CDR3 is 16 amino acids. With 0 bases clipped from V and 4 bases from J, the junction kept 5 bases outside the gene matches. Germline V gene lookup returns CDR1 SGDLS and CDR2 YYNGEE. CDR3 bases: TGTGCCAGCAGCGTAGGAGCTAGCGGGGGTGCAGATACGCAGTATTTT. This codes for CASSVGASGGADTQYF.

CDR3 DNA: TGCAGTGCGACTAGTTTAAACGAGCAGTACTTC. Amino acids: CSATSLNEQYF. V is TRBV20-1 and J is TRBJ2-7; D is possibly TRBD2 (6 bases). This CDR3 is 11 amino acids long. The V and J ends lost 6 bases and 5 bases respectively, with 11 bases between them. From germline, CDR1 is DFQATT and CDR2 SNEGSKA (reference sequence).

The chain links TRBV2 to TRBJ1-2, with D maybe TRBD1 (6 bases). V shed 4 bases and J shed 4 bases, with 10 bases lying between them. The CDR3 covers 13 residues. The germline V gene encodes CDR1 SNHLY and CDR2 FYNNEI. The CDR3 is CASSVEGVYGYTF. For the CDR3, the DNA is TGTGCCAGCAGTGTGGAGGGGGTCTATGGCTACACCTTC. Full variable domain (rest looked up from reference TRBV2 and TRBJ1-2): EPEVTQTPSHQVTQMGQEVILRCVPISNHLYFYWYRQILGQKVEFLVSFYNNEISEKSEIFDDQFSVERPDGSNFTLKIRSTKLEDSAMYFCASSVEGVYGYTFGSGTRLTVV.

This rearrangement joins TRBV5-4 to TRBJ2-2, with 8 bases aligning to TRBD2. Germline CDR1 is SGHNT and CDR2 is YYREEE (reference sequence). Trimming at V came to 3 bases and at J to 4 bases, leaving 5 bases not matched to a gene. The CDR3 is made up of 15 amino acids. The CDR3 is CASSSRTSTTGELFF. The CDR3 bases are TGTGCCAGCAGCTCCCGGACTAGCACCACCGGGGAGCTGTTTTTT.

In regard to this clone: The sample holds other DNA sequences that translate to the same CDR3. The chain combines TRBV15 with TRBJ2-5; D is perhaps TRBD1 or TRBD2 (6 bases each). The CDR3 loop spans 13 amino acids. Germline V lookup: CDR1 LNHNV, CDR2 YYDKDF (reference sequence). Trimming cost V 5 bases and J 5 bases, with 12 bases left between them. The CDR3 DNA sequence: TGTGCCACCAGCCGAGGGGGAGGCGAGACCCAGTACTTC. Its translation: CATSRGGGETQYF. Full variable domain (remainder filled in from reference TRBV15 and TRBJ2-5): DAMVIQNPRYQVTQFGKPVTLSCSQTLNHNVMYWYQQKSSQAPKLLFHYYDKDFNNEADTPDNFQSRRPNTSFCFLDIRSPGLGDTAMYLCATSRGGGETQYFGPGTRLLVL.

This clone occurred once. This rearrangement joins TRBV28 to TRBJ1-4; 8 bases agree with TRBD1. The germline CDR1 and CDR2 sequences are MDHEN and SYDVKM. With V trimmed by 5 bases and J by 6 bases, 5 bases remained unmatched. The CDR3 is made up of 14 amino acids. DNA for the CDR3: TGTGCCAGCAGTGACAGGGGAACGGATGAAAAACTGTTTTTT. This gives the protein CASSDRGTDEKLFF.

The chain couples TRBV5-1 to TRBJ1-1, with D possibly TRBD1 on 6 matching bases. Trimming left V 0 bases short and J 4 bases short, with 10 bases between. Germline V gives CDR1 SGHRS, CDR2 YFSETQ. CDR3 length: 14 residues. Here the CDR3 reads CASSLAGQLTEAFF. Here the CDR3 DNA reads TGCGCCAGCAGCTTGGCAGGACAGCTCACTGAAGCTTTCTTT.

The rearrangement uses TRBV5-6 and TRBJ1-4; tentative D call: TRBD1 (5 bases). The CDR3 has 19 amino acids. Germline V CDR1 and CDR2: SGHDT, YYEEEE. V dropped 2 bases and J dropped 3 bases, with 23 bases sitting between them. The CDR3 sequence: CASSFDQGPKRTANEKLFF. The CDR3, as DNA: TGTGCCAGCAGCTTCGACCAGGGCCCGAAAAGGACGGCTAATGAAAAACTGTTTTTT.

The rearrangement joins TRBV5-6 to TRBJ2-7, with D uncertain. Germline CDR1 reads SGHDT; CDR2 reads YYEEEE. CDR3 length: 12 amino acids. V dropped 1 base and J dropped 5 bases, with 7 bases sitting between them. CDR3 in amino acids: CASSLWQNEQYF. DNA of the CDR3: TGTGCCAGCAGCTTGTGGCAGAACGAGCAGTACTTC.

The genes are TRBV6-5 and TRBJ2-7; D is ambiguous. V lost 2 bases and J 3 bases, leaving 14 bases between the germline ends. CDR1 and CDR2 (germline): MNHEY, SVGAGI. There are 15 residues in the CDR3. CDR3 bases: TGTGCCAGCAGTTACACCCGGACCTCAGGCTACGAGCAGTACTTC. Its translation is CASSYTRTSGYEQYF.

The chain recombines TRBV5-4 with TRBJ1-6, with 8 bases matching TRBD1. The CDR3 totals 14 residues. Unmatched junction bases numbered 6, after V lost 4 bases and J lost 9 bases. CDR1 and CDR2 from the germline V gene are SGHNT and YYREEE (reference sequence). CDR3 bases: TGTGCCAGCAGCCGGACAGGGACTCCTTCACCCCTCCACTTT. Its protein product is CASSRTGTPSPLHF.

This clone appeared a few times. The chain links TRBV2 to TRBJ2-7; possibly TRBD2 for D (6 bases). Germline V gives CDR1 SNHLY, CDR2 FYNNEI. Trimming removed 5 bases at V and 6 bases at J, with 11 bases between. This CDR3 is built from 12 residues. The chain's CDR3 is CASSPRDFEQYF. The CDR3, as DNA: TGTGCCAGCAGTCCTCGGGACTTCGAGCAGTACTTC.

The chain couples TRBV5-3 to TRBJ1-5; D is undetermined. TRBV5-3 carries the ORF label, with uncertain function. This CDR3 has 16 amino acids. V lost 9 bases and J 2 bases, leaving 21 bases between the germline ends. The DNA of the CDR3 is TGTGCCACCAAGACCTGGGTGGCCGGCGGCAATCAGCCCCAGCATTTT. Protein sequence: CATKTWVAGGNQPQHF.

The genes are TRBV5-1 and TRBJ2-7; D unresolved. With 3 bases removed from V and 1 base from J, the gap between germline ends came to 11 bases. Germline assignment: CDR1 SGHRS and CDR2 YFSETQ. The CDR3 length is 14 residues. CDR3 coding DNA: TGCGCCAGCAGCTCGCCGACGGATTCCTACGAGCAGTACTTC. Its translation is CASSSPTDSYEQYF.

Here the CDR3 DNA reads TGTGCCAGCAGTTTCCGGGGATCCGCGAACACTGAAGCTTTCTTT. This codes for CASSFRGSANTEAFF. This sequence joins TRBV28 and TRBJ1-1; D is unclear. The CDR3 runs to 15 residues. V lost 3 bases, J lost 1 base, and 12 bases lay in between. Germline assignment: CDR1 MDHEN and CDR2 SYDVKM.

The chain links TRBV30 to TRBJ2-1; 8 bases align to TRBD1. Trimming at V came to 5 bases and at J to 15 bases, leaving 18 bases not matched to a gene. Germline loops: CDR1 GTSNPN, CDR2 SVGIG (reference sequence). The CDR3 is made up of 14 amino acids. The CDR3 sequence: CAWGTKQGAEYPFF. The CDR3 nucleotides are TGTGCCTGGGGGACCAAGCAGGGGGCCGAATATCCGTTCTTC.

The V call is TRBV18, the J call TRBJ2-3, with TRBD2 identical over 7 bases. Germline V gene data show CDR1 as KGHSH and CDR2 as LQKENI. J lost 4 bases, V lost 1 base, and 8 bases had no gene match. CDR3 length: 16 amino acids. CDR3 nucleotide sequence: TGTGCCAGCTCACCACGGCTAGCGGCCATTTCAGATACGCAGTATTTT. Residues: CASSPRLAAISDTQYF.

The gene calls are TRBV6-4 and TRBJ2-7; 10 bases agree with TRBD1. CDR1 is MRHNA and CDR2 is SNTAGT in the germline V gene. The CDR3 has 14 residues. The V gene end was trimmed by 9 bases and the J gene end by 5 bases; junction bases not matched to a gene: 10. DNA of the CDR3: TGTGCCAGTCCTGACCGGGACAGGGGCCACGAGCAGTACTTC. This gives the protein CASPDRDRGHEQYF.

The chain is built from TRBV7-2 and TRBJ2-1; D not resolved. The V gene's germline CDR1 is SGHTA and CDR2 FQGNSA. The CDR3 loop spans 15 amino acids. The germline V and J ends were trimmed by 2 bases and 4 bases, with 12 bases remaining between them. The CDR3 bases are TGTGCCAGCAGCTTAAGTGGTCCAGGTTACAATGAGCAGTTCTTC. Translation gives CASSLSGPGYNEQFF.

The CDR3 reads CASSTTRIYTGELFF. The CDR3 DNA reads as TGCGCCAGCAGCACAACTAGAATTTACACCGGGGAGCTGTTTTTT. This chain connects TRBV5-1 to TRBJ2-2; the D gene is possibly TRBD2 (5 bases). The V and J ends lost 4 bases and 3 bases respectively, with 13 bases between them. The germline CDR1 and CDR2 sequences are SGHRS and YFSETQ. This CDR3 has 15 amino acids.

J is TRBJ2-7 and V is TRBV18, with D tentatively TRBD2 (6 bases). This CDR3 has 14 residues. V lost 6 bases to trimming and J lost 2 bases, with 14 bases between them. From germline, CDR1 is KGHSH and CDR2 LQKENI. In DNA, the CDR3 is TGTGCCAGCTCCCCCGGGGGAGTCCCCTACGAGCAGTACTTC. Translated, it gives CASSPGGVPYEQYF.

The rearrangement uses TRBV27 and TRBJ2-3, with D possibly matching TRBD2 (6 bases). Per germline, CDR1 MNHEY and CDR2 SMNVEV (reference sequence). The CDR3 consists of 17 residues. V lost 3 bases to trimming and J lost 3 bases, with 19 bases between them. The CDR3 spells CASSFGPGLHWTDTQYF. DNA for the CDR3: TGTGCCAGCAGTTTTGGACCGGGACTCCACTGGACAGATACGCAGTATTTT.